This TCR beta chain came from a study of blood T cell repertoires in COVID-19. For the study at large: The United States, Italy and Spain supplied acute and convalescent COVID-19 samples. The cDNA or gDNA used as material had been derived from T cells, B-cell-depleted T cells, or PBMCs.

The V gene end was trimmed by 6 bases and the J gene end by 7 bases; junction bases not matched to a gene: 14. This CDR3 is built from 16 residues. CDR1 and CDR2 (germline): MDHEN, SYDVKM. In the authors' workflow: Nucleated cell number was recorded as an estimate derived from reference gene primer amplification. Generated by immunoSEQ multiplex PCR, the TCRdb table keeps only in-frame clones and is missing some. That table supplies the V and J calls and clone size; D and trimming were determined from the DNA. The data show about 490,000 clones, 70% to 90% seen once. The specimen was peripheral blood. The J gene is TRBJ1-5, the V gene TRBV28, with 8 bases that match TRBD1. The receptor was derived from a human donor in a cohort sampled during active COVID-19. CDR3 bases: TGTGCCAGCAGATACCCCGGGACAGGAGGTAGACAGCCCCAGCATTTT. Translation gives CASRYPGTGGRQPQHF.